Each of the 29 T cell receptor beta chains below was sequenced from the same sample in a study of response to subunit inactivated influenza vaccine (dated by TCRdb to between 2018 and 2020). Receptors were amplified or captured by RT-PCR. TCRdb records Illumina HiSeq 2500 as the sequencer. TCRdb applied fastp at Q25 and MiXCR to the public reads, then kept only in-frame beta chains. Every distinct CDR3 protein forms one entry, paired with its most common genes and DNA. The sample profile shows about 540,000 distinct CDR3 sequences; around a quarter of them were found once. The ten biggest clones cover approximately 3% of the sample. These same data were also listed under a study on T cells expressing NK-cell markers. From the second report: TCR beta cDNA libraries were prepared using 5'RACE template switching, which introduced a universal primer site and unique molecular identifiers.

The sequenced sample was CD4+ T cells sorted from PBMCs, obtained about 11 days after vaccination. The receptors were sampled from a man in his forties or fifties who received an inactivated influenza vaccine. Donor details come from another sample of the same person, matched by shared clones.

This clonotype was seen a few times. Here the CDR3 DNA reads TGCGCCAGCAGAAATGGACAGGGTGGGAATGAGCAGTTCTTC. This translates into CASRNGQGGNEQFF. V and J are TRBV10-2 and TRBJ2-1, with 8 positions matching TRBD1. Germline loops: CDR1 WSHSY, CDR2 SAAADI. The CDR3 sequence is 14 residues long. Trimming removed 6 bases from V and 7 bases from J; junction bases left unmatched: 8.

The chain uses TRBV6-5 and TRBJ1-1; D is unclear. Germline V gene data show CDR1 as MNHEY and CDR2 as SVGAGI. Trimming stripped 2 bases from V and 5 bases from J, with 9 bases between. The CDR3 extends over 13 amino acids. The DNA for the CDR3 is TGTGCCAGCAGTTACCGACTAGGGACTGAAGCTTTCTTT. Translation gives CASSYRLGTEAFF.

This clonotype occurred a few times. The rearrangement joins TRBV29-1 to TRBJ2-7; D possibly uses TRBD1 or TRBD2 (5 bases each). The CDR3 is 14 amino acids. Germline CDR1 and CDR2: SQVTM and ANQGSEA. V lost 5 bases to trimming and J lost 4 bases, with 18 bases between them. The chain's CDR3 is CSVRPPGRRYEQYF. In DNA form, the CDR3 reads TGCAGCGTTCGACCCCCGGGACGGCGGTACGAGCAGTACTTC.

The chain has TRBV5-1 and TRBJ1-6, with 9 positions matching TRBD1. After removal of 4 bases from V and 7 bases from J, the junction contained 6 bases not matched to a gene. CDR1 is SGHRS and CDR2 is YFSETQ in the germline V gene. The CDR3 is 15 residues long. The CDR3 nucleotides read TGCGCCAGCAGCCCCGATGGGACAGGGAATTCACCCCTCCACTTT. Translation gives CASSPDGTGNSPLHF.

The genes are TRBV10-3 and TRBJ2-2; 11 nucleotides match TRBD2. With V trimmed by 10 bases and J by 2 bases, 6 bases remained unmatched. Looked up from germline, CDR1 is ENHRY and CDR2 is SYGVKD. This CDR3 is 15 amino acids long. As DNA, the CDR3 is TGTGCCACCGTAGCGGGGGGGAAAAACACCGGGGAGCTGTTTTTT. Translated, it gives CATVAGGKNTGELFF.

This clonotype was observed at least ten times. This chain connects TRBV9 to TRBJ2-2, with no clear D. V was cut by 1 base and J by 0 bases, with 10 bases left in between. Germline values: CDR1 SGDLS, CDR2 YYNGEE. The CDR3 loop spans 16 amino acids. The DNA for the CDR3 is TGTGCCAGCAGCGTACGCACGGCCGCGAACACCGGGGAGCTGTTTTTT. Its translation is CASSVRTAANTGELFF.

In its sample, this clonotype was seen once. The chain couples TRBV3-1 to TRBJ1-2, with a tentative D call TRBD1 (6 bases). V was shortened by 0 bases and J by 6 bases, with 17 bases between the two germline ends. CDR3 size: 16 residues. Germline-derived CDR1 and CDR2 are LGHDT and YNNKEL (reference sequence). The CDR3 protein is CASSQDPGTSGDGYTF. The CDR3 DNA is TGTGCCAGCAGCCAAGACCCCGGGACATCAGGGGATGGCTACACCTTC.

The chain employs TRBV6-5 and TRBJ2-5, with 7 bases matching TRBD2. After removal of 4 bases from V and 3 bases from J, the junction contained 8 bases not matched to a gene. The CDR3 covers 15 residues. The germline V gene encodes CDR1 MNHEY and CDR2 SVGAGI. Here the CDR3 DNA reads TGTGCCAGCAGTTCCCTCGGGCTAGCGGAAGAGACCCAGTACTTC. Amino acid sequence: CASSSLGLAEETQYF.

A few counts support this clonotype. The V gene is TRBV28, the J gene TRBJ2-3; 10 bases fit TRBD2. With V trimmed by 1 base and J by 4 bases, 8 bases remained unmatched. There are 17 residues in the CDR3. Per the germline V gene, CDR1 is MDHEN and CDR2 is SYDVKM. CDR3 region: CASSLYASGSFSDTQYF. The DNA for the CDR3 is TGTGCCAGCAGTTTATACGCTAGCGGGAGTTTTTCAGATACGCAGTATTTT.

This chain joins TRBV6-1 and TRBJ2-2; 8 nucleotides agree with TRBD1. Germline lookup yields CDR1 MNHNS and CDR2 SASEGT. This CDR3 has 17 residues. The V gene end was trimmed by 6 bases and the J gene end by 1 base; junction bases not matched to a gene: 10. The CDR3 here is CASSRTGLPLNTGELFF. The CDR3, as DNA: TGTGCCAGCAGCCGGACAGGGCTGCCCTTGAACACCGGGGAGCTGTTTTTT.

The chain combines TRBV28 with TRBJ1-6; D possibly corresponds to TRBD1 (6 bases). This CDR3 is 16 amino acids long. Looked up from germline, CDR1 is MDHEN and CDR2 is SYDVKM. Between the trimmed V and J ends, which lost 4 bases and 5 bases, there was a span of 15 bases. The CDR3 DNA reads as TGTGCCAGCAGTTGGGGGGGGGGCGGACATAATTCACCCCTCCACTTT. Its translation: CASSWGGGGHNSPLHF. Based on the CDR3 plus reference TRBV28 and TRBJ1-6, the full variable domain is DVKVTQSSRYLVKRTGEKVFLECVQDMDHENMFWYRQDPGLGLRLIYFSYDVKMKEKGDIPEGYSVSREKKERFSLILESASTNQTSMYLCASSWGGGGHNSPLHFGNGTRLTVT.

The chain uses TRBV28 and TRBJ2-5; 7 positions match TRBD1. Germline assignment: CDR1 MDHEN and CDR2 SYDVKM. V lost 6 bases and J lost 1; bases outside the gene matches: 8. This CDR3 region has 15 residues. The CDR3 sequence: CASREDRDSQETQYF. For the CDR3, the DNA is TGTGCCAGCAGGGAGGACCGGGACAGCCAAGAGACCCAGTACTTC. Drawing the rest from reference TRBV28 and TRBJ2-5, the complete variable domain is DVKVTQSSRYLVKRTGEKVFLECVQDMDHENMFWYRQDPGLGLRLIYFSYDVKMKEKGDIPEGYSVSREKKERFSLILESASTNQTSMYLCASREDRDSQETQYFGPGTRLLVL.

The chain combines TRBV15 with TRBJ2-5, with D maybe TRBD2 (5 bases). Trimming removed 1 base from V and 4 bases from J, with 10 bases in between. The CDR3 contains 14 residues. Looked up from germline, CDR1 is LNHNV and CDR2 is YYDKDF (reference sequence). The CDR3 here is CATSRAGLPETQYF. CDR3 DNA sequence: TGTGCCACCAGCAGAGCCGGACTCCCAGAGACCCAGTACTTC.

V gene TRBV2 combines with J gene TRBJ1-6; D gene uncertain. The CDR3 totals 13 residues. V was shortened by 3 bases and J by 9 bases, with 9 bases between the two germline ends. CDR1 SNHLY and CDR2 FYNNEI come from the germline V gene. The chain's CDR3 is CASSDRLGSPLHF. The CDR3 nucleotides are TGTGCCAGCAGTGACAGGTTGGGTTCACCCCTCCACTTT.

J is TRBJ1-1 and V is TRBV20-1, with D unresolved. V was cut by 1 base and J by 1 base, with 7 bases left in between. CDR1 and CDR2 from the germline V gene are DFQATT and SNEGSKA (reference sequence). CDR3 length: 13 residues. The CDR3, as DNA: TGCAGTGCTAGAGCGACGGCGAACACTGAAGCTTTCTTT. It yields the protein CSARATANTEAFF.

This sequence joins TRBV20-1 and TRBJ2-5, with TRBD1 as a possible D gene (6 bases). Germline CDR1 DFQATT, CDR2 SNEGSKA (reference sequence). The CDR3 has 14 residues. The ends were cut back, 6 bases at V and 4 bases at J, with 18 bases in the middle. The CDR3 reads CSANQQGLRETQYF. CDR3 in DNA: TGCAGTGCGAACCAACAGGGCTTGCGAGAGACCCAGTACTTC.

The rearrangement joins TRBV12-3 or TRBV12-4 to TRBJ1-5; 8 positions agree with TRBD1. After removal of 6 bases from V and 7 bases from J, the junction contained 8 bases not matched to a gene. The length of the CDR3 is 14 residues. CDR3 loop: CASSEGQGIQPQHF. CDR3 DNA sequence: TGTGCCAGCAGCGAAGGACAGGGAATCCAGCCCCAGCATTTT.

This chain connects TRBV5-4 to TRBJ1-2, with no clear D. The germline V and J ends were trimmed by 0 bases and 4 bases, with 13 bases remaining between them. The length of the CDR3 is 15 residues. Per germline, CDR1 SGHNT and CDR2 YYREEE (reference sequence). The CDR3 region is CASSLAAGRPYGYTF. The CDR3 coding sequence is TGTGCCAGCAGCTTGGCCGCCGGGAGACCCTATGGCTACACCTTC. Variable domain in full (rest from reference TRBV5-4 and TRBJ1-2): ETGVTQSPTHLIKTRGQQVTLRCSSQSGHNTVSWYQQALGQGPQFIFQYYREEENGRGNFPPRFSGLQFPNYSSELNVNALELDDSALYLCASSLAAGRPYGYTFGSGTRLTVV.

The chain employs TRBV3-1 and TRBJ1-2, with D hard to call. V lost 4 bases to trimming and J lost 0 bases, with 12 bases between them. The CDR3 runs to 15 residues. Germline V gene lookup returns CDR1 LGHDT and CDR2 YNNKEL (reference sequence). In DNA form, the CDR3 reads TGTGCCAGCAGCCTTATAAATAGCGCTAACTATGGCTACACCTTC. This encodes CASSLINSANYGYTF.

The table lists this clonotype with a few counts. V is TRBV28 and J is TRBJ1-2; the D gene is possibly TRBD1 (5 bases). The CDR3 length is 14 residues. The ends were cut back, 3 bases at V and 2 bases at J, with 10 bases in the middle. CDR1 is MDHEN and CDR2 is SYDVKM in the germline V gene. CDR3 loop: CASSFLDINYGYTF. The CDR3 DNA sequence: TGTGCCAGCAGTTTCCTGGACATCAACTATGGCTACACCTTC.

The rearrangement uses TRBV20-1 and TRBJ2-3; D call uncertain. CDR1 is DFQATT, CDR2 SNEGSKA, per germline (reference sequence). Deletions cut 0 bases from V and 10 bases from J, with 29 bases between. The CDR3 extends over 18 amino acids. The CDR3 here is CSARDIGLTLLSLGAQYF. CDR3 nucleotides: TGCAGTGCTAGAGATATTGGGTTGACCCTCCTATCGCTGGGTGCGCAGTATTTT.

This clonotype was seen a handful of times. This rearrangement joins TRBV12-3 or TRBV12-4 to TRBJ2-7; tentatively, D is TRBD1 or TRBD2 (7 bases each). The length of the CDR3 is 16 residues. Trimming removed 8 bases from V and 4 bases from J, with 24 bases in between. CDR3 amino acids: CASRPSGGGLGYEQYF. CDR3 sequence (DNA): TGTGCCAGCCGGCCGTCAGGGGGAGGGCTTGGGTACGAGCAGTACTTC.

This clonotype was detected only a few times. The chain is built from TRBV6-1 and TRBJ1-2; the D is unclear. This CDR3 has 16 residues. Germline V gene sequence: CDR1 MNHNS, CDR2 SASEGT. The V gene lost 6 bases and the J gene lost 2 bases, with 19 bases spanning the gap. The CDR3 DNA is TGTGCCAGCAGCGGTCGGACGGAACCTTTGAACTATGGCTACACCTTC. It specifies CASSGRTEPLNYGYTF.

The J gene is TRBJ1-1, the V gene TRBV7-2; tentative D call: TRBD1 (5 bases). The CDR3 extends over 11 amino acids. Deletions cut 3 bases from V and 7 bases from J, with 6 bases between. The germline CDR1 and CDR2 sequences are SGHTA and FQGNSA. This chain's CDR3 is CASSFRDEAFF. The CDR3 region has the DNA TGTGCCAGCAGCTTCAGGGATGAAGCTTTCTTT.

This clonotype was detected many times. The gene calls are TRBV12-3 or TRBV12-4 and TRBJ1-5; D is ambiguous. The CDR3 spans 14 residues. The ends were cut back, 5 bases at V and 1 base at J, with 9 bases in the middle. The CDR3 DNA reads TGTGCCAGCAGTCAGGCCCGGAGCAATCAGCCCCAGCATTTT. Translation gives CASSQARSNQPQHF.

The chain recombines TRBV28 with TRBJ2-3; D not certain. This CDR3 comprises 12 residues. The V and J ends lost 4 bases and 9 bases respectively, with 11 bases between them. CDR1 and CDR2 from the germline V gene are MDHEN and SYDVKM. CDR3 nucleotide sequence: TGTGCCAGCAGTTCCCCAGCGCAGACGCAGTATTTT. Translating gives CASSSPAQTQYF.

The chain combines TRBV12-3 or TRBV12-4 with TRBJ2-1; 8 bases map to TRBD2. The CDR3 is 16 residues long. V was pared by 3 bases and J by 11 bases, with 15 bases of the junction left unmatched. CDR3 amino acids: CASSFRGGGAPQKQFF. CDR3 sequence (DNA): TGTGCCAGCAGTTTTCGGGGGGGCGGCGCGCCTCAAAAGCAGTTCTTC.

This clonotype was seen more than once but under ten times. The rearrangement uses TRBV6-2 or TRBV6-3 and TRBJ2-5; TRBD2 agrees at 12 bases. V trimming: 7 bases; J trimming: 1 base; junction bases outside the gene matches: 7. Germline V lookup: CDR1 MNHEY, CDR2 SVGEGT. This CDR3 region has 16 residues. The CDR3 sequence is CASTEGTSGFQETQYF. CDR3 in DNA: TGTGCCAGCACCGAAGGGACTAGCGGGTTCCAAGAGACCCAGTACTTC.

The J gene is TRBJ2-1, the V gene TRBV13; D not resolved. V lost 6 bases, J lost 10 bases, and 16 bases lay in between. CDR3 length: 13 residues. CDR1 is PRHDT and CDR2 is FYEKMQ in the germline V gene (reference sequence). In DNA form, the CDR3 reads TGTGCCAGCAGTTCGAGGCGCGCAGGAGAGCAGTTCTTC. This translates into CASSSRRAGEQFF.